The entry below gives a single T cell receptor beta chain sequence along with its context. This table comes from immunoSEQ multiplex PCR, and its TCRdb copy is limited to in-frame clones, with some not included. Seen here are a few hundred thousand clones, around 85% observed once, and the top ten hold about 2.2%. This CDR3 spans 14 amino acids. Trimming took 4 bases from V and 2 from J; bases not matched to a gene: 2. Germline CDR1 is SGHTS and CDR2 is YDEGEE. These data are taken from a study of blood T cell repertoires in COVID-19. Sample: peripheral blood. The receptor was derived from a woman aged 45-65 years with acute or convalescent COVID-19. The J gene is TRBJ2-7, the V gene TRBV5-8; TRBD2 agrees at 11 bases. DNA for the CDR3: TGTGCCAGCAGCGAGGGACTAGCGGCCTACGAGCAGTACTTC. Translating gives CASSEGLAAYEQYF.